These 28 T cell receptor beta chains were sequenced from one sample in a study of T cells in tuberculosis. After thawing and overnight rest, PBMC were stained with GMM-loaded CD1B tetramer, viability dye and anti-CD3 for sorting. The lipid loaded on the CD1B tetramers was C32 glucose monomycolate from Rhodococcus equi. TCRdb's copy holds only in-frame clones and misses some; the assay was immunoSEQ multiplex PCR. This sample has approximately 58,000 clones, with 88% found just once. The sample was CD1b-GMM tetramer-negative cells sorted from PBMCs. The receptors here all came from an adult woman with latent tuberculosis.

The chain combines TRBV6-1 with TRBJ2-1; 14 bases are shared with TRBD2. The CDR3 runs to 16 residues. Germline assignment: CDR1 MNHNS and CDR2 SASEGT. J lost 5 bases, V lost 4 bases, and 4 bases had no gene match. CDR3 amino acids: CASSGGLAGVDNEQFF. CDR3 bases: TGTGCCAGCAGTGGGGGACTAGCGGGAGTGGACAATGAGCAGTTCTTC.

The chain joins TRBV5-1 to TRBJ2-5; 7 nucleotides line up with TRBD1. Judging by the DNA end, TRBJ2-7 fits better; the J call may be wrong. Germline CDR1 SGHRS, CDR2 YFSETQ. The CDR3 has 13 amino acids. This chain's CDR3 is CASSLAGQLEQYF. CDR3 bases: TGCGCCAGCAGCTTGGCGGGACAGCTCGAGCAGTACTTC.

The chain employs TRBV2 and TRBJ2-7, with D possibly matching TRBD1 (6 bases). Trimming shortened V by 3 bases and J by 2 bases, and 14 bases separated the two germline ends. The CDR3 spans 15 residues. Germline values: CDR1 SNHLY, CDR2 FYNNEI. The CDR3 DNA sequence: TGTGCCAGCAGTGAGTTCCAGGGGAACACCTACGAGCAGTACTTC. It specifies CASSEFQGNTYEQYF.

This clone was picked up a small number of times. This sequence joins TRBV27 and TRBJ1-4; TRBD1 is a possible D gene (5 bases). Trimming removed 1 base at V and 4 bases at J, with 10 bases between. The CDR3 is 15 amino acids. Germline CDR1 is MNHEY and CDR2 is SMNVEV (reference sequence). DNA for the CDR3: TGTGCCAGCAGTTTATTAGGGGCTGGTAATGAAAAACTGTTTTTT. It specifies CASSLLGAGNEKLFF.

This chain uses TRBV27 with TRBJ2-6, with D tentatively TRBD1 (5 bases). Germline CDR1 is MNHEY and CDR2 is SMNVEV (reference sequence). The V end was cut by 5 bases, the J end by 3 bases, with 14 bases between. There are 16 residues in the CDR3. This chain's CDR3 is CASSISLGVGANVLTF. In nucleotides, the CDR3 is TGTGCCAGCAGTATAAGTCTAGGGGTTGGGGCCAACGTCCTGACTTTC.

The CDR3 sequence: CASSRTSGVADTQYF. The CDR3, as DNA: TGTGCCAGCAGCCGGACTAGCGGGGTAGCAGATACGCAGTATTTT. The rearrangement links TRBV7-9 to TRBJ2-3, with 12 bases identical to TRBD2. The germline CDR1 and CDR2 sequences are SEHNR and FQNEAQ (reference sequence). J lost 4 bases, V lost 5 bases, and 4 bases had no gene match. This CDR3 has 15 residues.

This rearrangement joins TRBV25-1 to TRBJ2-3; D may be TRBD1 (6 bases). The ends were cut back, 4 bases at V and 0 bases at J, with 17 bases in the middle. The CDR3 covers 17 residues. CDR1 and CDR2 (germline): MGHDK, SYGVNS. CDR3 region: CASSGNQGMTSTDTQYF. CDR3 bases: TGTGCCAGCAGTGGCAATCAGGGGATGACTAGCACAGATACGCAGTATTTT.

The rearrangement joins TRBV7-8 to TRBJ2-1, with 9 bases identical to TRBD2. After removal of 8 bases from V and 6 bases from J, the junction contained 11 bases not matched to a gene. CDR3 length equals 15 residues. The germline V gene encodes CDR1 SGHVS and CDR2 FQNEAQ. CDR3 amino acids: CASGRDVLAGNEQFF. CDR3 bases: TGTGCCAGCGGTAGAGATGTACTAGCGGGCAATGAGCAGTTCTTC.

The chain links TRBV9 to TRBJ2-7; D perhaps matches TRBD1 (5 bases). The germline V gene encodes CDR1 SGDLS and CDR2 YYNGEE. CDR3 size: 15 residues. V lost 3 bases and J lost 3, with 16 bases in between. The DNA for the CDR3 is TGTGCCAGCAGCGCAGCACCAGACAGCCACTACGAGCAGTACTTC. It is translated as CASSAAPDSHYEQYF.

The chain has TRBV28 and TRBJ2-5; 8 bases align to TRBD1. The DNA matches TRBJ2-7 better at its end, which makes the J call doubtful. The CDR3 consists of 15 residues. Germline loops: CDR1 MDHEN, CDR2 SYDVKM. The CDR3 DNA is TGTGCCAGCAGTACCCGGACAGGGAGAGGATACGAGCAGTACTTC. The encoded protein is CASSTRTGRGYEQYF.

The CDR3 is CAISETGGDGQPQHF. DNA for the CDR3: TGTGCCATCAGTGAGACAGGGGGCGACGGACAGCCCCAGCATTTT. The gene calls are TRBV10-3 and TRBJ1-5; TRBD1 matches 9 bases. The CDR3 contains 15 residues. Looked up from germline, CDR1 is ENHRY and CDR2 is SYGVKD. The junction had 6 bases not matched to a gene; V was cut back by 2 bases and J by 7 bases.

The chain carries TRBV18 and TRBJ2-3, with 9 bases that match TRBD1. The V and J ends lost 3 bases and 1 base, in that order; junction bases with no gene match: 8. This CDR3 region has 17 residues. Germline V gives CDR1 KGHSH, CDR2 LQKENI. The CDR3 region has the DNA TGTGCCAGCTCACCTGACGTGGGACAGGGAGGCACAGATACGCAGTATTTT. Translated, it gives CASSPDVGQGGTDTQYF.

The CDR3 DNA reads as TGTGCCAGCAGTGACAGGGTAAATCAGCCCCAGCATTTT. It is translated as CASSDRVNQPQHF. The rearrangement joins TRBV6-5 to TRBJ1-5; 7 bases agree with TRBD1. Germline trimming cut 5 bases from V and 4 bases from J; bases unmatched to any gene: 2. The length of the CDR3 is 13 residues. Per the germline V gene, CDR1 is MNHEY and CDR2 is SVGAGI.

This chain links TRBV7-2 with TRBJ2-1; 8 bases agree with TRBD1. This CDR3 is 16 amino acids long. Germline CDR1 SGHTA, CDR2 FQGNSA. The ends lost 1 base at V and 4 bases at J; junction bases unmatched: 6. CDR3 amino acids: CASSLGQGRWYNEQFF. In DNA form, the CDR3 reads TGTGCCAGCAGCTTAGGACAGGGGAGATGGTACAATGAGCAGTTCTTC.

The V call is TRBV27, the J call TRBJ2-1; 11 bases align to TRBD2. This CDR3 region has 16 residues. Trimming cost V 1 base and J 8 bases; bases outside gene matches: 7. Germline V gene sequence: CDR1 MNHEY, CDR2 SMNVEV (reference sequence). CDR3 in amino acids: CASSLLLAGEVDEQFF. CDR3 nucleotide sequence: TGTGCCAGCAGTTTATTACTAGCGGGGGAGGTAGATGAGCAGTTCTTC.

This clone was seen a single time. This CDR3 is CASSFPGTEETQYF. As DNA, the CDR3 is TGCGCCAGCAGCTTCCCCGGGACAGAAGAGACCCAGTACTTC. The chain has TRBV5-1 and TRBJ2-5; 7 bases are a match to TRBD1. Losses at the gene ends were 2 bases for V and 3 bases for J; bases not matched to a gene: 4. CDR1 and CDR2 (germline): SGHRS, YFSETQ. This CDR3 spans 14 amino acids.

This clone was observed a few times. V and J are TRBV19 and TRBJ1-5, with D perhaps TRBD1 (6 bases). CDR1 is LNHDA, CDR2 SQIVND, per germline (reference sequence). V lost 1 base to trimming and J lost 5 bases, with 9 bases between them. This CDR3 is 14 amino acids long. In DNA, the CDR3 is TGTGCCAGTAGTATAGCCAGGGGATATCAGCCCCAGCATTTT. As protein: CASSIARGYQPQHF.

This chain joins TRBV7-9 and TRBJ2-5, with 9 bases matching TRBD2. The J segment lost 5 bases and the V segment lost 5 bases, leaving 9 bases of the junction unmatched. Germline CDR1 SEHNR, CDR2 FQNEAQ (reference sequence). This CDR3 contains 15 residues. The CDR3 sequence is CASSTLGTSGETQYF. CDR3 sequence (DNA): TGTGCCAGCAGCACACTAGGAACTAGCGGGGAGACCCAGTACTTC. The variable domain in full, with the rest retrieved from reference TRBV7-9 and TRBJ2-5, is DTGVSQNPRHKITKRGQNVTFRCDPISEHNRLYWYRQTLGQGPEFLTYFQNEAQLEKSRLLSDRFSAERPKGSFSTLEIQRTEQGDSAMYLCASSTLGTSGETQYFGPGTRLLVL.

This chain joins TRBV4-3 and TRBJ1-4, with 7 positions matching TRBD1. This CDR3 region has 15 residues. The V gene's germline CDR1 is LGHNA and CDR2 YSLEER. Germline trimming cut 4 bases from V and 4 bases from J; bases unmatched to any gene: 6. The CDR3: CASSPGQAYNEKLFF. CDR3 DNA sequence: TGCGCCAGCAGCCCAGGACAGGCCTATAATGAAAAACTGTTTTTT.

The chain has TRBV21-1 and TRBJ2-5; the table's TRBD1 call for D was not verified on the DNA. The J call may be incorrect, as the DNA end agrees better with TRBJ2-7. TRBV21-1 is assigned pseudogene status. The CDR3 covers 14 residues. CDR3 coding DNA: TGTGCCAGCAACCCGTGGGGCAGGGCCCACGAGCAGTACTTC. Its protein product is CASNPWGRAHEQYF.

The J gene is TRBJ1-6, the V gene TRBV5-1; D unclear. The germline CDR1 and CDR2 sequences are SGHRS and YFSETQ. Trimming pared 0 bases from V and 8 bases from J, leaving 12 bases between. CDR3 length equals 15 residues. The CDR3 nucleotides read TGCGCCAGCAGCTTGGCCCGGTCCCACTATTCACCCCTCCACTTT. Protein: CASSLARSHYSPLHF.

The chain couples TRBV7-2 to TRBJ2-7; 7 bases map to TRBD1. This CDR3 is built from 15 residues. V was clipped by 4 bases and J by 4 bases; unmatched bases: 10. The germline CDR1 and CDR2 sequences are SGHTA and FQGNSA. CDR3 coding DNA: TGTGCCAGCAGCTCCACGGGGACAGCCTTTTACGAGCAGTACTTC. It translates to CASSSTGTAFYEQYF.

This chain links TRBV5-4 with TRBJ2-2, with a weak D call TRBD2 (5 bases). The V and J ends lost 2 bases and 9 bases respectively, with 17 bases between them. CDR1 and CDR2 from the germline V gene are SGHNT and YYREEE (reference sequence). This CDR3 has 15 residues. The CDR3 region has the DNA TGTGCCAGCAGCTTAGCCAGGCCGGTCGGGAGGGAGCTGTTTTTT. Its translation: CASSLARPVGRELFF.

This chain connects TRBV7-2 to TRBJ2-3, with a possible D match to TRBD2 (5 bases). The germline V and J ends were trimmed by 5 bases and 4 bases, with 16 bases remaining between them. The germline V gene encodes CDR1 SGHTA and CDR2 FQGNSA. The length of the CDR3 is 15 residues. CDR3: CASSRSAVEADTQYF. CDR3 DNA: TGTGCCAGCAGCAGGTCAGCGGTGGAGGCAGATACGCAGTATTTT.

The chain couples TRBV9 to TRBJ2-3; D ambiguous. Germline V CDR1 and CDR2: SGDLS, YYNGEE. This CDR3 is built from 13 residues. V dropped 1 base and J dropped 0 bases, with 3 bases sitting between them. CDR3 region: CASSVTSTDTQYF. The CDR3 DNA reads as TGTGCCAGCAGCGTAACAAGCACAGATACGCAGTATTTT.

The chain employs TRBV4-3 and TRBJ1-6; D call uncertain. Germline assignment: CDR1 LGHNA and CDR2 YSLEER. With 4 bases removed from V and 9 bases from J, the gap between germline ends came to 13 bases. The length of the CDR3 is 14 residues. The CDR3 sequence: CASSRSGKFSPLHF. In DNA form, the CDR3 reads TGCGCCAGCAGCCGTAGCGGGAAGTTTTCACCCCTCCACTTT.

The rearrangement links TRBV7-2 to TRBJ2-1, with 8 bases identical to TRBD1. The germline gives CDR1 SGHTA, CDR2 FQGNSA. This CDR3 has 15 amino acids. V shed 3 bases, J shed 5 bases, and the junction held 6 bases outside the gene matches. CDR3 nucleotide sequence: TGTGCCAGCAGCTTCGACAGGGGTACGCACAATGAGCAGTTCTTC. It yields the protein CASSFDRGTHNEQFF. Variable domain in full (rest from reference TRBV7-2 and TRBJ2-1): GAGVSQSPSNKVTEKGKDVELRCDPISGHTALYWYRQSLGQGLEFLIYFQGNSAPDKSGLPSDRFSAERTGGSVSTLTIQRTQQEDSAVYLCASSFDRGTHNEQFFGPGTRLTVL.

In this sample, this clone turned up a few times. The CDR3 DNA reads as TGTGCCAGCAGCTTACAGGCCTCCTACGAGCAGTACTTC. Protein product: CASSLQASYEQYF. J is TRBJ2-7 and V is TRBV7-9, with D unclear. Trimming shortened V by 2 bases and J by 0 bases, and 5 bases separated the two germline ends. The length of the CDR3 is 13 residues. The germline V gene encodes CDR1 SEHNR and CDR2 FQNEAQ (reference sequence). Using reference TRBV7-9 and TRBJ2-7 for the parts outside the CDR3, the full variable domain is DTGVSQNPRHKITKRGQNVTFRCDPISEHNRLYWYRQTLGQGPEFLTYFQNEAQLEKSRLLSDRFSAERPKGSFSTLEIQRTEQGDSAMYLCASSLQASYEQYFGPGTRLTVT.